This T cell receptor beta chain was recovered during a study of cytomegalovirus exposure and HLA in healthy donors. General study findings and limits: Accurate prediction of most subjects' HLA-A and HLA-B alleles from TCR beta sequences was reported. A reported reduction in N-insertions relative to the roughly 710-donor mean was seen in an Asian-associated ancestry cluster in a later analysis.

With 60 Vbeta and 13 Jbeta primers, the PCR was carried out. Method: immunoSEQ multiplex PCR; TCRdb's copy keeps in-frame clones and lacks some. The sample holds 100,000 or so clones, 62% seen once. The germline V gene encodes CDR1 ENHRY and CDR2 SYGVKD. V lost 6 bases, J lost 5 bases, and 8 bases stayed unmatched. The CDR3 contains 14 residues. About this clone: Its specificity is unknown.

This TCR came from a woman younger than 45 in good health and CMV-seropositive. Sequencing input: PBMCs. The chain employs TRBV10-3 and TRBJ1-1; 8 bases fit TRBD1. The CDR3 coding sequence is TGTGCCATCAGACGGGAGGACAGGGTGACTGAAGCTTTCTTT. Its protein product is CAIRREDRVTEAFF.